This T cell receptor beta chain was identified during a study of technical replicates of blood from a handful of donors. Method: immunoSEQ multiplex PCR; TCRdb's copy keeps in-frame clones and lacks some. The table includes some 87,000 clones, 95% to 97% detected once. V was cut by 5 bases and J by 7 bases, with 11 bases left in between. Germline lookup yields CDR1 MGHDK and CDR2 SYGVNS. This CDR3 has 12 amino acids. Sample: T cells isolated from PBMCs. J is TRBJ2-5 and V is TRBV25-1; the D is unclear. This TCR came from a human donor in good health. CDR3 sequence reads: CASSLGGLTQYF. The DNA of the CDR3 is TGTGCCAGCAGTCTCGGTGGTCTGACCCAGTACTTC.